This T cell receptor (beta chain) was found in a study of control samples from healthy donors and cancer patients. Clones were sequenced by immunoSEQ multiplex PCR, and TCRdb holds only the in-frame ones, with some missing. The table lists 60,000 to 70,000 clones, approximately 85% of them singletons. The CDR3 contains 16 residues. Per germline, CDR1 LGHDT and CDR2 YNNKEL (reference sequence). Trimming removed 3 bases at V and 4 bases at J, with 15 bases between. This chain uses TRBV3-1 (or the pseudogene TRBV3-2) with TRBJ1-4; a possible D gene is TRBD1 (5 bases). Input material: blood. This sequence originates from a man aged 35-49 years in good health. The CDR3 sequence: CASSQVATGGNEKLFF. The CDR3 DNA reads TGTGCCAGCAGCCAGGTTGCTACAGGTGGTAATGAAAAACTGTTTTTT.